This T cell receptor beta chain emerged from a study of blood T cell repertoires in COVID-19. Sequenced by immunoSEQ multiplex PCR; TCRdb stores in-frame clones only, minus some. This sample has some 350,000 clones, with 90% found just once. This CDR3 is built from 13 residues. Germline values: CDR1 SQVTM, CDR2 ANQGSEA. The junction had 6 bases not matched to a gene; V was cut back by 6 bases and J by 5 bases. The sequence was obtained from a man in his late teens or twenties with active or convalescent COVID-19. This chain connects TRBV29-1 to TRBJ1-2; 10 bases align to TRBD1. Sequencing input: peripheral blood. Here the CDR3 reads CSVRQGASYGYTF. The CDR3, as DNA: TGCAGCGTGAGACAGGGGGCCTCGTATGGCTACACCTTC. Using reference TRBV29-1 and TRBJ1-2 for the parts outside the CDR3, the full variable domain is SAVISQKPSRDICQRGTSLTIQCQVDSQVTMMFWYRQQPGQSLTLIATANQGSEATYESGFVIDKFPISRPNLTFSTLTVSNMSPEDSSIYLCSVRQGASYGYTFGSGTRLTVV.